This T cell receptor beta chain was captured in a study of T cell responses to AZD1222 COVID-19 vaccine. Study at large: Both about-4-week and about-12-week second-dose recipients were combined.

Sequenced by immunoSEQ multiplex PCR; TCRdb stores in-frame clones only, minus some. In the table there are around 100,000 clones, over 75% of which are singletons. The CDR3 contains 15 residues. The J segment lost 9 bases and the V segment lost 5 bases, leaving 8 bases of the junction unmatched. Germline-derived CDR1 and CDR2 are LNHDA and SQIVND (reference sequence). To note about this clone: Its antigen is undetermined.

Overall study findings and caveats: Baseline serology detected seropositivity in only a handful of AZD1222 recipients. The donor group comprised mostly white British people and more females; the analysis possibly underestimated clonal diversity. Breadth and depth of Spike-specific TCRs rose after two AZD1222 doses.

The starting material was peripheral blood, obtained on day 0 of AZD1222 vaccination. The V and J genes are TRBV19 and TRBJ1-6, with TRBD1 identical over 9 bases. This clonotype was sampled from an adult in good health. Here the CDR3 reads CASSPGTGKVSPLHF. Written as DNA, the CDR3 is TGTGCCAGTAGTCCCGGGACAGGGAAGGTTTCACCCCTCCACTTT.